Included here is one T cell receptor beta chain sequence, with context. It lacks a known antigen. With a far larger clone one base away, a read error is the likely cause. Using the deep immunoSEQ assay, multiplex PCR amplified TCR CDR3 regions from genomic DNA. Genomic DNA extracted from each cell subset was distributed evenly over all wells of several immunoSEQ 96-well plates, and each plate served as one replicate. Each replicate PCR for unsorted PBMC received roughly 300 ng genomic DNA, equal to about 30,000 T cell genomes. Genomic DNA from unsorted PBMC was sequenced over ten immunoSEQ deep assay plates. The purified libraries were quantified using a Qubit 3.0 fluorometer, sized with a Bioanalyzer 2100, and then quantified again using the KAPA Library Quantification kit. Each immunoSEQ 96-well plate was sequenced on its own single-read 150-cycle Illumina NextSeq 550 flow cell. The study's own analysis went as follows. The immunoSEQ output contained only junctional sequences without quality scores, so filtering could not match that applied to full-length reads. To assign V/J genes and CDR3, sequences were annotated using PyIR, a Python wrapper for IgBLAST v1.9, with IMGT germline references. Any read was removed if the V/J assignment was weak (E-value above 1e-6), the CDR3 was missing, or the read contained stop codons, out-of-frame junctions, or ambiguous translated residues. V3J clonotypes were defined as sequences sharing an identical inferred V gene, J gene, and CDR3 amino acid sequence. Percentage overlap between repertoires was calculated by dividing the number of shared unique clonotypes by the size of the smaller repertoire. Repertoire richness was assessed with RTK rarefaction, the Chao1 estimator, and Recon v2.1 estimates of unobserved clonotypes. TCRdb holds this immuneACCESS table with in-frame rearrangements only. Some clones are missing; in checked studies, unresolved V genes explain under half, and the rest has no known cause. That table supplies the V and J calls and clone size; D and trimming were determined from the DNA. The sample data list about 490,000 clones, and more than 65% of these were observed just once. The ten top clones hold about an eighth of the sample.

Counted from cysteine to phenylalanine, this CDR3 has 12 amino acids. This entry keeps only the CDR3 DNA: 36 bases, framed from base 1. CDR1 and CDR2, per the germline V gene (reference sequence), are PRHDT and FYEKMQ. Trimming takes 2 bases off V and 9 bases off J; junction bases not matched to a gene: 3. The sample comes from a study of shared clonotypes between healthy human individuals (TCRdb year 2020). Looking at the study overall: The cohort comprised two women and a few men aged 18 to 49 years. Each donor's leukapheresis produced roughly between about 0.85 and 10 billion PBMCs. To estimate repertoire size and how much clonotypes are shared between individuals, the study performed deep sequencing of blood TCR repertoires from 4 to 6 healthy adults. To increase sequencing depth and limit assay-specific biases, TCR repertoire library preparation and sequencing were carried out by different laboratories using diverse techniques.

General conclusions and limits of the study: Sampling was restricted to blood, and TCR repertoires in tissues likely differ from the TCR repertoires found in blood. Pairwise subsampling indicated that sequencing depth was expected to affect the degree of clonotype sharing among donors. Because the study included a small number of donors, the genetic and exposure-history diversity represented was limited.

Healthy HIV-negative adults with no recently reported acute infections or vaccinations were included as donors. Every donor was a Caucasian adult residing in Nashville, Tennessee, USA. For unsorted samples, around 85 million PBMCs were counted, and genomic DNA was extracted using the QIAamp DNA Blood Mini kit. After blood collection by leukapheresis, PBMCs were isolated using Ficoll-Histopaque density gradient centrifugation and then cryopreserved in the vapor phase of liquid nitrogen. The chain employs TRBV13 and TRBJ2-5, with 7 bases aligning to TRBD1. The sequence was obtained from a woman between 40 and 50 years old in good health. Some clones in this sample may be carry-over from other donors' samples. What was sequenced was PBMCs. The CDR3 protein sequence reads: CASSLTGTAQYF. The nucleotide sequence reads as follows: TGTGCCAGCAGCTTAACCGGGACAGCCCAGTACTTC.